The clone carrying this TCR beta chain was counted a few times. This entry comes from a study of blood T cell repertoires in COVID-19. Study-wide background: T cells, B-cell-depleted T cells, or PBMCs provided the cDNA or gDNA that served as material.

Profiling relied on immunoSEQ multiplex PCR, and the TCRdb table lists in-frame clones only, not all of them. The table shows under 250,000 clones, with roughly four fifths occurring only once. CDR1 and CDR2 from the germline V gene are SGHDN and FVKESK. The CDR3 extends over 14 amino acids. The ends were cut back, 4 bases at V and 8 bases at J, with 17 bases in the middle. Sequences were obtained from peripheral blood. The rearrangement uses TRBV14 and TRBJ1-2, with a possible D match to TRBD1 (5 bases). The source is a young woman who had recovered from COVID-19. The CDR3 nucleotides read TGTGCCAGCAGCCCTGCACGGGGGGTCAGAGGCTACACCTTC. Its protein product is CASSPARGVRGYTF.